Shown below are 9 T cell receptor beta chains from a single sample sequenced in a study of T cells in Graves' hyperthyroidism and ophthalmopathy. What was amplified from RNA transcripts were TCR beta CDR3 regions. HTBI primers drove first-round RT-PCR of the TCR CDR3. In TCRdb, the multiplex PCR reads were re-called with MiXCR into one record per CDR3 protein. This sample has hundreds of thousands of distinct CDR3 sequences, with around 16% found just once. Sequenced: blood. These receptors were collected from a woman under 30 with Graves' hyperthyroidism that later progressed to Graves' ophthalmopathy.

The CDR3 nucleotides are TGTGCCAGCAGCCCTAGAATGGGCCGGCCTCATGAAGAGACCCAGTACTTC. Translated: CASSPRMGRPHEETQYF. This chain uses TRBV5-6 with TRBJ2-5, with D unresolved. Germline V gene lookup returns CDR1 SGHDT and CDR2 YYEEEE. Trimming removed 4 bases from V and 3 bases from J, with 22 bases in between. This CDR3 is 17 amino acids long.

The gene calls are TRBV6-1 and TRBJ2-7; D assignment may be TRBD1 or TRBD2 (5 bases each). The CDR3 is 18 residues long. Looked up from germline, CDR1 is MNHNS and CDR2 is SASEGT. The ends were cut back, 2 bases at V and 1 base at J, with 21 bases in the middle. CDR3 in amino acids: CASSEKGRGWIRSYEQYF. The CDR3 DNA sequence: TGTGCCAGCAGTGAAAAAGGACGGGGCTGGATCCGTTCCTACGAGCAGTACTTC.

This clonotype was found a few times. The CDR3 reads CAWSISDSYEQYF. As DNA, the CDR3 is TGTGCCTGGAGTATAAGCGACTCCTACGAGCAGTACTTC. This chain links TRBV30 with TRBJ2-7; the D is unclear. V was clipped by 2 bases and J by 0 bases, with 8 bases between them. Germline CDR1 GTSNPN, CDR2 SVGIG (reference sequence). The CDR3 consists of 13 residues.

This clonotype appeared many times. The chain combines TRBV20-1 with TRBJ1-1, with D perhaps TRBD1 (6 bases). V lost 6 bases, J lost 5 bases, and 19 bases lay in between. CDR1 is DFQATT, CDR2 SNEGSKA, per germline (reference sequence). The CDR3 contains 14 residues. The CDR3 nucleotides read TGCAGTGCCTACGCTCGGACAGTCCGTACTGAAGCTTTCTTT. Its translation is CSAYARTVRTEAFF.

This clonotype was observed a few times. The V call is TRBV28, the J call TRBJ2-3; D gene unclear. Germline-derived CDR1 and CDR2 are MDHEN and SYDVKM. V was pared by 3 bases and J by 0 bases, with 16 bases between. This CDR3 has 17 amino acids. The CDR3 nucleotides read TGTGCCAGCAGTTTCCTGGGTAGGCCCTCTAGCACAGATACGCAGTATTTT. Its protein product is CASSFLGRPSSTDTQYF.

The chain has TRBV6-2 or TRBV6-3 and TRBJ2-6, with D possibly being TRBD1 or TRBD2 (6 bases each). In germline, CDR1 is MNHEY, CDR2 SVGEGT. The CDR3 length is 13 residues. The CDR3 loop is CGGADSGANVLTF. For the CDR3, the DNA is TGTGGGGGGGCGGACTCTGGGGCCAACGTCCTGACTTTC.

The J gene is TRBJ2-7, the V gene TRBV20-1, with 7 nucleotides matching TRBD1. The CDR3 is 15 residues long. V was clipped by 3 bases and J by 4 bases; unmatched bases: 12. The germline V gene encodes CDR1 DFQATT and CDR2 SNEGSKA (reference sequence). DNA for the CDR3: TGCAGTGCTAGGGAAAGCGAGACAGGGACATACGAGCAGTACTTC. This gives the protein CSARESETGTYEQYF.

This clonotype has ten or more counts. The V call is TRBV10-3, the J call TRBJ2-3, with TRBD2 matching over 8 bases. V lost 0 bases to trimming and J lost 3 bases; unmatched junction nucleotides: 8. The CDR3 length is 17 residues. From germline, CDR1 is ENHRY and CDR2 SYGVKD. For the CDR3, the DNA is TGTGCCATCAGTGAGTCTCCAGCGGGAGTAAGGACAGATACGCAGTATTTT. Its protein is CAISESPAGVRTDTQYF.

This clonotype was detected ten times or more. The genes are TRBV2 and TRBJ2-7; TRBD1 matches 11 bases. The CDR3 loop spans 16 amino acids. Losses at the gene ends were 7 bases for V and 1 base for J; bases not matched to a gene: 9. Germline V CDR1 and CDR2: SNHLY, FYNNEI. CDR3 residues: CASTRDRGKGSYEQYF. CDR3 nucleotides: TGTGCCAGCACCCGGGACAGGGGGAAGGGGTCCTACGAGCAGTACTTC. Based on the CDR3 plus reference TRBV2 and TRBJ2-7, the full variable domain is EPEVTQTPSHQVTQMGQEVILRCVPISNHLYFYWYRQILGQKVEFLVSFYNNEISEKSEIFDDQFSVERPDGSNFTLKIRSTKLEDSAMYFCASTRDRGKGSYEQYFGPGTRLTVT.